This T cell receptor beta chain came from a study of blood T cell repertoires in COVID-19. Overall study context: Sites across the United States, Italy and Spain contributed samples from acute and convalescent COVID-19. Sources were T cells, B-cell-depleted T cells, or PBMCs; the material itself was cDNA or gDNA.

CDR3 length: 14 amino acids. Germline CDR1 is MNHEY and CDR2 is SMNVEV (reference sequence). V was shortened by 5 bases and J by 5 bases, with 13 bases between the two germline ends. Per the authors' pipeline: Reference gene primer amplification gave estimated nucleated cell counts. The assay was immunoSEQ multiplex PCR, and TCRdb's table has in-frame clones only and misses some. V, J and clone size are taken as reported in that table, and D and trimming were inferred from the DNA itself. The repertoire holds 200,000 to 250,000 clones, 75% to 85% seen once, with about 13% in the top ten. Sequences were obtained from peripheral blood. This receptor was identified in a human donor in a cohort sampled during active COVID-19. The chain joins TRBV27 to TRBJ2-1; tentative D call: TRBD2 (5 bases). DNA of the CDR3: TGTGCCAGCAGTGTACAACCCGGGGACAATGAGCAGTTCTTC. This encodes CASSVQPGDNEQFF.